Each of the 3 T cell receptor beta chains below was sequenced from the same sample in a study of blood T cell repertoires in COVID-19. Using immunoSEQ multiplex PCR, the repertoire was profiled, and TCRdb retains in-frame clones only, with some absent. The sample shows 150,000 to 200,000 clones, around nine tenths of them seen only once. Sequenced material: peripheral blood. The receptors here all came from a man between 45 and 60 years old who had recovered from COVID-19.

DNA for the CDR3: TGTGCCACCCAGGGGGCCTTCACAGATACGCAGTATTTT. This encodes CATQGAFTDTQYF. This chain connects TRBV5-4 to TRBJ2-3; TRBD1 matches 8 bases. V lost 9 bases, J lost 2 bases, and 5 bases stayed unmatched. The CDR3 has 13 amino acids. Germline CDR1 SGHNT, CDR2 YYREEE (reference sequence). The full variable domain, in which reference TRBV5-4 and TRBJ2-3 provide the parts outside the CDR3, is ETGVTQSPTHLIKTRGQQVTLRCSSQSGHNTVSWYQQALGQGPQFIFQYYREEENGRGNFPPRFSGLQFPNYSSELNVNALELDDSALYLCATQGAFTDTQYFGPGTRLTVL.

CDR3 protein: CAIREMVSTEAFF. CDR3 DNA: TGTGCCATCAGGGAGATGGTGAGCACTGAAGCTTTCTTT. J is TRBJ1-1 and V is TRBV10-3; no reliable D call. Between the trimmed V and J ends, which lost 6 bases and 4 bases, there was a span of 12 bases. Per germline, CDR1 ENHRY and CDR2 SYGVKD. The CDR3 spans 13 residues.

The rearrangement joins TRBV29-1 to TRBJ2-5; 8 nucleotides line up with TRBD1. The trim removed 7 bases at V and 1 base at J, leaving 2 bases unmatched. The germline CDR1 and CDR2 sequences are SQVTM and ANQGSEA. The CDR3 loop spans 12 amino acids. DNA for the CDR3: TGCAGCGCCGGACAGGGCCAAGAGACCCAGTACTTC. Its protein product is CSAGQGQETQYF. The full variable domain, with the rest looked up from reference TRBV29-1 and TRBJ2-5, is SAVISQKPSRDICQRGTSLTIQCQVDSQVTMMFWYRQQPGQSLTLIATANQGSEATYESGFVIDKFPISRPNLTFSTLTVSNMSPEDSSIYLCSAGQGQETQYFGPGTRLLVL.